The next 32 T cell receptor beta chains were all read from a single sample in a study of T cell responses to AZD1222 COVID-19 vaccine. Produced via immunoSEQ multiplex PCR; TCRdb's table is partial and in-frame only. The sample yields approximately 190,000 clones, roughly 93% seen once. Sequencing was performed on peripheral blood, taken on day 0 of AZD1222 vaccination. The receptors shown here come from an adult in good health.

The rearrangement links TRBV28 to TRBJ2-7; D may match TRBD1 or TRBD2 (5 bases each). The CDR3 loop spans 14 amino acids. V gave up 5 bases and J gave up 2 bases, with 13 bases separating them. Germline V gene data show CDR1 as MDHEN and CDR2 as SYDVKM. The CDR3 loop reads CASSPVGAAYEQYF. CDR3 coding DNA: TGTGCCAGCAGTCCTGTCGGGGCCGCCTACGAGCAGTACTTC.

V is TRBV9 and J is TRBJ1-4, with D maybe TRBD1 (5 bases). The CDR3 loop spans 14 amino acids. From germline, CDR1 is SGDLS and CDR2 YYNGEE. V was shortened by 0 bases and J by 8 bases, with 11 bases between the two germline ends. DNA of the CDR3: TGTGCCAGCAGCGTAGGGGGGGAGAGAGAAAAACTGTTTTTT. Translation: CASSVGGEREKLFF.

The J gene is TRBJ2-1, the V gene TRBV29-1; either TRBD1 or TRBD2 may fit D (5 bases each). V lost 4 bases to trimming and J lost 6 bases, with 10 bases between them. Germline V lookup: CDR1 SQVTM, CDR2 ANQGSEA. The CDR3 consists of 12 residues. CDR3 bases: TGCAGCGTTGGGATTGGGGGCAATGAGCAGTTCTTC. The encoded protein is CSVGIGGNEQFF.

In this sample, this clone turned up once. Other nucleotide sequences from this sample produce the same CDR3. The rearrangement joins TRBV5-8 to TRBJ2-7; D is unclear. Germline-derived CDR1 and CDR2 are SGHTS and YDEGEE. This CDR3 spans 11 amino acids. V lost 0 bases to trimming and J lost 2 bases, with 0 bases between them. CDR3: CASSLAYEQYF. CDR3 nucleotides: TGTGCCAGCAGCTTGGCCTACGAGCAGTACTTC. Using reference TRBV5-8 and TRBJ2-7 for the parts outside the CDR3, the full variable domain is EAGVTQSPTHLIKTRGQQATLRCSPISGHTSVYWYQQALGLGLQFLLWYDEGEERNRGNFPPRFSGRQFPNYSSELNVNALELEDSALYLCASSLAYEQYFGPGTRLTVT.

The chain links TRBV29-1 to TRBJ1-2; 10 nucleotides match TRBD1. Germline trimming cut 3 bases from V and 8 bases from J; bases unmatched to any gene: 6. The CDR3 has 13 residues. Germline CDR1 is SQVTM and CDR2 is ANQGSEA. CDR3 in DNA: TGCAGCGTTGAGGGACAGGGGTTGAGCGGCTACACCTTC. Protein product: CSVEGQGLSGYTF.

The gene calls are TRBV28 and TRBJ2-5, with D uncertain. This CDR3 region has 13 residues. The germline gives CDR1 MDHEN, CDR2 SYDVKM. With 1 base removed from V and 2 bases from J, the gap between germline ends came to 5 bases. CDR3 sequence (DNA): TGTGCCAGCAGTTTATATCGGCAAGAGACCCAGTACTTC. This sequence encodes CASSLYRQETQYF.

The chain is built from TRBV19 and TRBJ2-2, with D perhaps assigned TRBD1 or TRBD2 (5 bases each). V was pared by 5 bases and J by 1 base, with 11 bases between. The CDR3 totals 15 residues. Germline CDR1 reads LNHDA; CDR2 reads SQIVND (reference sequence). DNA of the CDR3: TGTGCCAGTAGTGAGCGAGGGGTGAACACCGGGGAGCTGTTTTTT. Its translation: CASSERGVNTGELFF.

This rearrangement joins TRBV7-2 to TRBJ1-4; TRBD1 aligns across 11 bases. V lost 3 bases to trimming and J lost 10 bases; unmatched junction nucleotides: 1. The CDR3 runs to 13 residues. Germline lookup yields CDR1 SGHTA and CDR2 FQGNSA. The CDR3 DNA reads TGTGCCAGCAGCTTGGGGACAGGGGGAAAACTGTTTTTT. It translates to CASSLGTGGKLFF.

The V gene is TRBV4-3, the J gene TRBJ2-2; D is unclear. Between the trimmed V and J ends, which lost 3 bases and 5 bases, there was a span of 7 bases. Germline V gene data show CDR1 as LGHNA and CDR2 as YSLEER. The CDR3 spans 13 residues. The CDR3 DNA follows: TGCGCCAGCAGCCAGGACGGGACCGGGGAGCTGTTTTTT. Its translation is CASSQDGTGELFF.

The chain links TRBV25-1 to TRBJ1-4; tentative D call: TRBD1 (5 bases). Germline assignment: CDR1 MGHDK and CDR2 SYGVNS. Trimming stripped 4 bases from V and 8 bases from J, with 11 bases between. CDR3 size: 13 residues. CDR3 region: CASSVRGTEKLFF. In nucleotides, the CDR3 is TGTGCCAGCAGTGTAAGGGGAACCGAAAAACTGTTTTTT.

This chain uses TRBV5-1 with TRBJ2-5, with no clear D. The CDR3 is made up of 12 amino acids. CDR1 and CDR2 from the germline V gene are SGHRS and YFSETQ. V was clipped by 0 bases and J by 5 bases, with 5 bases between them. The CDR3 nucleotides are TGCGCCAGCAGCTTGGCCTTCGAGACCCAGTACTTC. Translated, it gives CASSLAFETQYF.

The gene calls are TRBV29-1 and TRBJ2-3, with D perhaps matching TRBD1 or TRBD2 (5 bases each). CDR3 length: 13 amino acids. Germline V gives CDR1 SQVTM, CDR2 ANQGSEA. Trimming shortened V by 5 bases and J by 5 bases, and 14 bases separated the two germline ends. Here the CDR3 DNA reads TGCAGCGTTTCGTTCAGGGCGGGAGATACGCAGTATTTT. Residues: CSVSFRAGDTQYF.

This chain links TRBV5-4 with TRBJ1-1, with D perhaps TRBD1 (6 bases). The CDR3 is 16 residues long. Germline-derived CDR1 and CDR2 are SGHNT and YYREEE (reference sequence). Trimming took 4 bases from V and 1 from J, leaving 17 bases between them. CDR3 DNA sequence: TGTGCCAGCAGCCCTCGGTCGAGGGGGAGGAACACTGAAGCTTTCTTT. Translation gives CASSPRSRGRNTEAFF.

This clone was seen a handful of times. V and J are TRBV4-1 and TRBJ1-1; 7 bases line up with TRBD1. Germline lookup yields CDR1 MGHRA and CDR2 YSYEKL. V lost 0 bases, J lost 1 base, and 8 bases stayed unmatched. The CDR3 contains 17 residues. The CDR3 DNA sequence: TGCGCCAGCAGCCAAGAGCGGGACAGCAACCCGAACACTGAAGCTTTCTTT. Translating it yields CASSQERDSNPNTEAFF.

The chain recombines TRBV18 with TRBJ1-2; TRBD1 matches at 7 bases. CDR1 and CDR2 from the germline V gene are KGHSH and LQKENI. The length of the CDR3 is 14 residues. V was clipped by 0 bases and J by 3 bases; unmatched bases: 1. The CDR3 DNA is TGTGCCAGCTCACCACCTACAGGGGACTATGGCTACACCTTC. Its translation: CASSPPTGDYGYTF.

The V and J genes are TRBV6-4 and TRBJ1-1; D remains ambiguous. Trimming stripped 4 bases from V and 3 bases from J, with 12 bases between. The CDR3 loop spans 14 amino acids. Germline V lookup: CDR1 MRHNA, CDR2 SNTAGT. CDR3 protein: CASSVDPGYTEAFF. The CDR3, as DNA: TGTGCCAGCAGTGTTGATCCGGGTTACACTGAAGCTTTCTTT.

This clone was seen only once. The chain uses TRBV7-2 and TRBJ1-1; D ambiguous. Germline CDR1 SGHTA, CDR2 FQGNSA. V lost 3 bases to trimming and J lost 1 base, with 12 bases between them. The CDR3 is 15 residues long. DNA for the CDR3: TGTGCCAGCAGCTTTTCCTCGTCCGGGAACACTGAAGCTTTCTTT. Translated, it gives CASSFSSSGNTEAFF.

The chain couples TRBV28 to TRBJ1-5; no clear D. The germline CDR1 and CDR2 sequences are MDHEN and SYDVKM. This CDR3 is built from 15 residues. V was pared by 3 bases and J by 5 bases, with 14 bases between. The CDR3 bases are TGTGCCAGCAGTTTTTATGGGTCGCATGATCAGCCCCAGCATTTT. Encoded protein: CASSFYGSHDQPQHF.

V and J are TRBV5-1 and TRBJ2-1; 7 bases map to TRBD2. V dropped 0 bases and J dropped 5; count of bases not matched to a gene: 5. Germline V CDR1 and CDR2: SGHRS, YFSETQ. The CDR3 spans 15 residues. This chain's CDR3 is CASSLARGGNNEQFF. The CDR3 DNA reads TGCGCCAGCAGCTTGGCTCGCGGGGGTAACAATGAGCAGTTCTTC.

This chain uses TRBV15 with TRBJ2-6; 10 positions match TRBD2. V lost 3 bases and J lost 2; bases outside the gene matches: 1. The germline V gene encodes CDR1 LNHNV and CDR2 YYDKDF (reference sequence). The CDR3 contains 16 residues. The CDR3 DNA is TGTGCCACCAGCAGGAGCGGGGGGGCTGGGGCCAACGTCCTGACTTTC. Translation gives CATSRSGGAGANVLTF.

This sequence joins TRBV4-3 and TRBJ1-4, with D possibly being TRBD1 (5 bases). The CDR3 spans 16 residues. In germline, CDR1 is LGHNA, CDR2 YSLEER. V lost 0 bases and J lost 3, with 11 bases in between. The CDR3 sequence: CASSQDPRGPNEKLFF. In nucleotides, the CDR3 is TGCGCCAGCAGCCAAGATCCGCGGGGACCTAATGAAAAACTGTTTTTT.

CDR3 residues: CASSLNTAANTGELFF. The CDR3 DNA follows: TGTGCCAGCAGCTTAAACACGGCCGCGAACACCGGGGAGCTGTTTTTT. The rearrangement links TRBV7-3 to TRBJ2-2; no clear D gene. Trimming took off 1 base at V and 0 bases at J, with 9 bases between the two ends. The CDR3 is 16 residues long. Germline V gene lookup returns CDR1 SGHTA and CDR2 FQGTGA. Full variable domain (outside the CDR3, taken from reference TRBV7-3 and TRBJ2-2): GAGVSQTPSNKVTEKGKYVELRCDPISGHTALYWYRQSLGQGPEFLIYFQGTGAADDSGLPNDRFFAVRPEGSVSTLKIQRTERGDSAVYLCASSLNTAANTGELFFGEGSRLTVL.

This clone has just a few counts. The rearrangement joins TRBV7-9 to TRBJ2-7; D is possibly TRBD1 (5 bases). V lost 3 bases and J 5 bases, leaving 14 bases between the germline ends. The CDR3 spans 14 residues. CDR1 SEHNR and CDR2 FQNEAQ come from the germline V gene (reference sequence). This CDR3 is CASSFIQGTNEQYF. In DNA, the CDR3 is TGTGCCAGCAGCTTTATTCAGGGCACCAACGAGCAGTACTTC.

This clone was seen just once. The V call is TRBV3-1 (or the pseudogene TRBV3-2), the J call TRBJ1-4, with a weak D call TRBD1 (5 bases). Germline V gene data show CDR1 as LGHDT and CDR2 as YNNKEL (reference sequence). The CDR3 runs to 17 residues. Trimming stripped 5 bases from V and 0 bases from J, with 16 bases between. CDR3 bases: TGTGCCAGCAGCTTCAGGGATGGGGGTACAACTAATGAAAAACTGTTTTTT. Amino acids: CASSFRDGGTTNEKLFF.

This clone was seen a single time. V gene TRBV7-3 combines with J gene TRBJ2-2; D possibly corresponds to TRBD2 (6 bases). CDR3 length: 14 amino acids. Germline CDR1 reads SGHTA; CDR2 reads FQGTGA. The CDR3 is CASGSGFNTGELFF. CDR3 sequence (DNA): TGTGCGAGCGGGTCGGGGTTCAACACCGGGGAGCTGTTTTTT.

The chain carries TRBV28 and TRBJ2-3, with D perhaps being TRBD1 or TRBD2 (5 bases each). V lost 8 bases and J 3 bases, leaving 21 bases between the germline ends. The length of the CDR3 is 16 residues. Germline V gene data show CDR1 as MDHEN and CDR2 as SYDVKM. The CDR3 region has the DNA TGTGCCAGCTTTTCCGGGACGGGACGGATAACAGATACGCAGTATTTT. It yields the protein CASFSGTGRITDTQYF.

The chain couples TRBV20-1 to TRBJ1-5; unclear D gene. This CDR3 region has 14 residues. Trimming removed 3 bases from V and 2 bases from J, with 11 bases in between. In germline, CDR1 is DFQATT, CDR2 SNEGSKA (reference sequence). CDR3 loop: CSASEQEGNQPQHF. CDR3 nucleotide sequence: TGCAGTGCTAGTGAGCAGGAGGGCAATCAGCCCCAGCATTTT.

This chain uses TRBV29-1 with TRBJ1-2, with D tentatively TRBD1 (5 bases). Germline CDR1 reads SQVTM; CDR2 reads ANQGSEA. The V end lost 5 bases, the J end lost 4 bases, and 20 bases lay between the germline ends. This CDR3 is 15 amino acids long. CDR3 bases: TGCAGCGTTCCCAAGAGAATGGGACGGAGCTATGGCTACACCTTC. Protein sequence: CSVPKRMGRSYGYTF. Full variable domain (outside the CDR3, taken from reference TRBV29-1 and TRBJ1-2): SAVISQKPSRDICQRGTSLTIQCQVDSQVTMMFWYRQQPGQSLTLIATANQGSEATYESGFVIDKFPISRPNLTFSTLTVSNMSPEDSSIYLCSVPKRMGRSYGYTFGSGTRLTVV.

This chain connects TRBV4-3 to TRBJ1-3; perhaps TRBD1 as D (5 bases). V was shortened by 4 bases and J by 4 bases, with 11 bases between the two germline ends. CDR3 size: 14 residues. Per the germline V gene, CDR1 is LGHNA and CDR2 is YSLEER. The CDR3 DNA reads as TGCGCCAGCAGCCTTTCCGGGACGGGAAACACCATATATTTT. It encodes CASSLSGTGNTIYF.

CDR3 sequence (DNA): TGTGCCAGCAGCCATTCGGGGGTAGGGGGCTATGGCTACACCTTC. This gives the protein CASSHSGVGGYGYTF. The chain combines TRBV7-9 with TRBJ1-2; TRBD1 might be the D (6 bases). The CDR3 extends over 15 amino acids. The V gene's germline CDR1 is SEHNR and CDR2 FQNEAQ (reference sequence). V was trimmed by 5 bases and J by 4 bases, leaving 17 bases between them.

V is TRBV21-1 and J is TRBJ2-3; TRBD1, as called in the table, went unchecked against the DNA. TRBV21-1 is reported as a pseudogene. This CDR3 spans 19 amino acids. The CDR3 loop reads CASSKTNKTGTKSTDTQYF. For the CDR3, the DNA is TGTGCCAGCAGCAAAACTAACAAGACAGGAACGAAAAGCACAGATACGCAGTATTTT.

The chain carries TRBV29-1 and TRBJ2-7; 8 bases align to TRBD1. Germline values: CDR1 SQVTM, CDR2 ANQGSEA. The CDR3 has 12 amino acids. V lost 7 bases and J lost 3; bases outside the gene matches: 5. CDR3 loop: CSARTGNYEQYF. CDR3 in DNA: TGCAGCGCCAGGACAGGGAACTACGAGCAGTACTTC.